This is a list of T cell receptor beta chains from one sample in a study of identical twins. Each CDR3 protein is one row after TCRdb ran MiXCR on the 5' RACE reads. The repertoire holds hundreds of thousands of distinct CDR3 sequences, roughly 9.7% seen once, with approximately 6.5% in the top ten. In addition, the sample was reused for a study of yellow fever vaccine responses in identical twins.

What was sequenced was CD8+ T cells sorted from blood. The receptors were gathered from a young woman in good health. The CDR3 runs from the conserved cysteine through the conserved F or W. The D gene is left open where the match is weak. The size entry is marked missing in some rows and otherwise reads once, few, many or a size class.

j_call clone_size d_call v_call cdr3_aa cdr3_nt
TRBJ2-3 many - TRBV4-1 CASSQEDSGLSTDTQYF TGCGCCAGCAGCCAAGAGGACAGCGGACTTAGCACAGATACGCAGTATTTT
TRBJ2-7 - - TRBV4-1 CASRGTGSGEQYF TGCGCCAGCCGGGGTACGGGCTCGGGAGAGCAGTACTTC
TRBJ1-6 many - TRBV12-3/TRBV12-4 CASSPGGSPLHF TGTGCCAGCAGCCCAGGCGGTTCACCCCTCCACTTT
TRBJ2-1 few TRBD1 TRBV20-1 CSAMDRGRIINEQFF TGCAGTGCTATGGACAGGGGGCGAATAATTAATGAGCAGTTCTTC
TRBJ2-1 few TRBD1 TRBV29-1 CSVPRQGRGFF TGCAGCGTCCCCAGACAGGGGCGGGGGTTCTTC
TRBJ2-5 many - TRBV28 CASSLSETQYF TGTGCCAGCAGCTTATCAGAGACCCAGTACTTC
TRBJ2-7 - TRBD1 TRBV27 CASSFPGTGVYEQYF TGTGCCAGCAGTTTTCCCGGGACAGGGGTTTACGAGCAGTACTTC
TRBJ2-7 many - TRBV5-1 CASSPLGSSYEQYF TGCGCCAGCAGCCCACTAGGTAGCTCCTACGAGCAGTACTTC
TRBJ2-7 many TRBD1 TRBV7-2 CASSLVDRGWYEQYF TGTGCCAGCAGCTTAGTGGACAGGGGGTGGTACGAGCAGTACTTC
TRBJ2-3 - - TRBV7-9 CASSPRDFGRTDTQYF TGTGCCAGCAGCCCAAGGGACTTCGGGCGCACAGATACGCAGTATTTT
TRBJ2-5 - TRBD2 TRBV11-1 CASSGAGYETQYF TGTGCCAGCAGCGGAGCGGGGTACGAGACCCAGTACTTC
TRBJ2-5 many - TRBV4-3 CASSPGTSGGETQYF TGCGCCAGCAGCCCCGGGACCTCTGGGGGGGAGACCCAGTACTTC
TRBJ2-1 many TRBD2 TRBV10-3 CAITSSGSEEQFF TGTGCCATCACGTCTAGCGGGAGTGAGGAGCAGTTCTTC
TRBJ2-3 - TRBD1 TRBV28 CASNMGTGGSDTQYF TGTGCCAGCAACATGGGTACAGGGGGTTCAGATACGCAGTATTTT
TRBJ2-3 - - TRBV15 CATSRDLADTQYF TGTGCCACCAGCAGAGATTTGGCAGATACGCAGTATTTT
TRBJ1-4 - - TRBV28 CASRTRDLGGGEKLFF TGTGCCAGCAGGACGCGGGATTTGGGGGGAGGTGAAAAACTGTTTTTT
TRBJ2-3 - - TRBV5-1 CATGAGTDPTDTQYF TGCGCCACAGGGGCAGGAACCGACCCCACAGATACGCAGTATTTT
TRBJ2-5 few TRBD1 TRBV9 CASSVGQGEQETQYF TGTGCCAGCAGCGTCGGACAGGGCGAACAAGAGACCCAGTACTTC
TRBJ1-5 many TRBD1 TRBV5-1 CASSKSGTGAQPQHF TGCGCCAGCAGCAAATCCGGGACAGGGGCTCAGCCCCAGCATTTT
TRBJ2-7 - - TRBV18 CASSPWAAEEQYF TGTGCCAGCTCACCCTGGGCTGCTGAGGAGCAGTACTTC
TRBJ2-7 many - TRBV20-1 CSARDAATEQYF TGCAGTGCTAGAGATGCTGCGACCGAGCAGTACTTC
TRBJ2-1 many TRBD2 TRBV20-1 CSARQRGAYNEQFF TGCAGTGCTAGACAGCGGGGGGCATACAATGAGCAGTTCTTC
TRBJ2-7 many - TRBV2 CASLPGVTYEQYF TGTGCCAGCCTGCCGGGGGTAACCTACGAGCAGTACTTC
TRBJ1-2 - - TRBV20-1 CSARDERTENVLLVANYGYTF TGCAGCGCTAGAGACGAGAGGACGGAGAATGTGTTGCTGGTAGCTAACTATGGCTACACCTTC
TRBJ2-7 few TRBD2 TRBV19 CASAERDFYEQYF TGTGCCAGTGCGGAGCGGGATTTCTACGAGCAGTACTTC
TRBJ2-2 few - TRBV7-9 CASSTRERGANTGELFF TGTGCCAGCAGCACCCGGGAGAGGGGGGCGAACACCGGGGAGCTGTTTTTT
TRBJ2-5 few - TRBV7-9 CASSPEGFGETQYF TGTGCCAGCAGCCCCGAAGGATTTGGAGAGACCCAGTACTTC
TRBJ2-5 - - TRBV20-1 CSASQGADVGTQYF TGCAGTGCTAGTCAAGGAGCTGACGTAGGGACCCAGTACTTC
TRBJ2-7 - - TRBV4-1 CASSETGTHEWGLYEQYF TGCGCCAGCAGCGAAACCGGGACGCACGAATGGGGCCTCTACGAGCAGTACTTC
TRBJ2-7 - - TRBV27 CASSSSGRLAYEQYF TGTGCCAGCAGTTCGTCAGGGCGGCTTGCCTACGAGCAGTACTTC
TRBJ2-2 - - TRBV24-1 CATSDLRQAFTGELFF TGTGCCACCAGTGATTTGAGACAGGCCTTCACCGGGGAGCTGTTTTTT
TRBJ2-7 few TRBD1 TRBV4-3 CASSQATGSSYEQYF TGCGCCAGCAGCCAAGCGACAGGGAGCTCCTACGAGCAGTACTTC
TRBJ2-2 - TRBD2 TRBV10-1 CASSRSGTLTGELFF TGCGCCAGCAGTAGGAGCGGGACGTTAACCGGGGAGCTGTTTTTT
TRBJ1-5 few - TRBV29-1 CSAGGDQPQHF TGCAGCGCGGGGGGAGACCAGCCCCAGCATTTT
TRBJ2-3 few - TRBV7-9 CASSPREGITQYF TGTGCCAGCAGCCCCCGCGAGGGCATCACGCAGTATTTT
TRBJ2-5 - - TRBV14 CASSPWAGQGETQYF TGTGCCAGCAGCCCCTGGGCAGGGCAGGGAGAGACCCAGTACTTC
TRBJ2-7 many TRBD1 TRBV15 CATSTSGQITYEQYF TGTGCCACCAGCACCTCGGGACAGATTACCTACGAGCAGTACTTC
TRBJ2-3 few TRBD2 TRBV27 CASSPRLAGGPRFYTDTQYF TGTGCCAGCAGTCCAAGACTAGCGGGGGGCCCGCGTTTCTACACAGATACGCAGTATTTT
TRBJ2-1 many TRBD2 TRBV28 CAMSGGSSYNEQFF TGTGCCATGAGCGGCGGGAGCTCCTACAATGAGCAGTTCTTC
TRBJ1-6 many - TRBV20-1 CSARDGRSSYNSPLHF TGCAGTGCTAGAGATGGCCGAAGCTCCTATAATTCACCCCTCCACTTT